The 9 T cell receptor beta chains below come from one sample, sequenced in a study of cytomegalovirus exposure and HLA in healthy donors. The PCR had 60 Vbeta and 13 Jbeta primers. TCRdb keeps only in-frame clones here, not all; method: immunoSEQ multiplex PCR. The data show 250,000 to 350,000 clones, with 85% to 90% seen just once and approximately 2% held by the top ten. The sequencing input was PBMCs. Receptor source: a woman under 30 in good health and CMV-seronegative.

The J gene is TRBJ1-1, the V gene TRBV18, with 8 bases matching TRBD1. CDR1 and CDR2 from the germline V gene are KGHSH and LQKENI. Trimming removed 6 bases from V and 1 base from J; junction bases left unmatched: 16. The length of the CDR3 is 18 residues. CDR3 coding DNA: TGTGCCAGCTCGCAGAATCTCCGGGACAGGTACAGGAACACTGAAGCTTTCTTT. Protein: CASSQNLRDRYRNTEAFF. The full variable domain, completed using reference TRBV18 and TRBJ1-1, is NAGVMQNPRHLVRRRGQEARLRCSPMKGHSHVYWYRQLPEEGLKFMVYLQKENIIDESGMPKERFSAEFPKEGPSILRIQQVVRGDSAAYFCASSQNLRDRYRNTEAFFGQGTRLTVV.

The rearrangement uses TRBV9 and TRBJ1-1; perhaps TRBD1 as D (5 bases). Germline V gene data show CDR1 as SGDLS and CDR2 as YYNGEE. The CDR3 consists of 14 residues. V was pared by 2 bases and J by 0 bases, with 8 bases between. The CDR3 spells CASSVDSLNTEAFF. DNA of the CDR3: TGTGCCAGCAGCGTCGACAGCCTGAACACTGAAGCTTTCTTT. The entire variable domain, with the rest obtained from reference TRBV9 and TRBJ1-1, is as follows: DSGVTQTPKHLITATGQRVTLRCSPRSGDLSVYWYQQSLDQGLQFLIQYYNGEERAKGNILERFSAQQFPDLHSELNLSSLELGDSALYFCASSVDSLNTEAFFGQGTRLTVV.

This clone was observed a few times. The genes are TRBV29-1 and TRBJ1-1; D is unclear. The CDR3 is made up of 14 amino acids. Germline V gives CDR1 SQVTM, CDR2 ANQGSEA. Trimming shortened V by 3 bases and J by 3 bases, and 14 bases separated the two germline ends. The CDR3 reads CSVERVGRHTEAFF. DNA for the CDR3: TGCAGCGTTGAGAGGGTGGGGAGGCACACTGAAGCTTTCTTT. The full variable domain, with the rest looked up from reference TRBV29-1 and TRBJ1-1, is SAVISQKPSRDICQRGTSLTIQCQVDSQVTMMFWYRQQPGQSLTLIATANQGSEATYESGFVIDKFPISRPNLTFSTLTVSNMSPEDSSIYLCSVERVGRHTEAFFGQGTRLTVV.

V is TRBV6-5 and J is TRBJ1-6, with 7 bases aligning to TRBD1. Germline V gene lookup returns CDR1 MNHEY and CDR2 SVGAGI. This CDR3 spans 15 amino acids. V dropped 2 bases and J dropped 8; count of bases not matched to a gene: 6. The CDR3 bases are TGTGCCAGCAGTTACGACAGGGCGGCGGATTCACCCCTCCACTTT. Its protein product is CASSYDRAADSPLHF.

The rearrangement joins TRBV18 to TRBJ1-2, with TRBD1 matching over 8 bases. The V gene end was trimmed by 3 bases and the J gene end by 3 bases; junction bases not matched to a gene: 6. The germline V gene has CDR1 KGHSH and CDR2 LQKENI. The CDR3 is 15 amino acids. CDR3 in amino acids: CASSPTPGQDYGYTF. In DNA, the CDR3 is TGTGCCAGCTCACCCACCCCGGGACAGGACTATGGCTACACCTTC.

CDR3 sequence (DNA): TGTGCCTGGAGTTTCAAGGGGGTGGATGAAAAACTGTTTTTT. It encodes CAWSFKGVDEKLFF. J is TRBJ1-4 and V is TRBV30; TRBD1 might be the D (6 bases). Germline lookup yields CDR1 GTSNPN and CDR2 SVGIG (reference sequence). Trimming shortened V by 2 bases and J by 6 bases, and 13 bases separated the two germline ends. There are 14 residues in the CDR3.

The chain uses TRBV5-1 and TRBJ2-3; 9 bases match TRBD2. The V gene end was trimmed by 7 bases and the J gene end by 6 bases; junction bases not matched to a gene: 15. Germline CDR1 is SGHRS and CDR2 is YFSETQ. This CDR3 comprises 16 residues. The CDR3: CASVSNLAGSADTQYF. The CDR3 DNA reads as TGCGCCAGCGTGAGTAATCTAGCGGGGTCGGCGGATACGCAGTATTTT.

The chain employs TRBV27 and TRBJ2-5; the match to TRBD1 covers 10 bases. Near its end, the DNA agrees better with TRBJ2-7, so the J call may be wrong. Germline CDR1 reads MNHEY; CDR2 reads SMNVEV (reference sequence). CDR3 length: 14 residues. The CDR3 is CASSSPGTGDEQYF. The CDR3 region has the DNA TGTGCCAGCAGTTCCCCCGGGACAGGGGACGAGCAGTACTTC.

The CDR3 DNA reads TGTGCCATCAGTGAGTCCCCAGGGGGCGGTGGAAACACCATATATTTT. Amino acid sequence: CAISESPGGGGNTIYF. This chain links TRBV10-3 with TRBJ1-3; 8 nucleotides match TRBD1. The length of the CDR3 is 16 residues. Germline assignment: CDR1 ENHRY and CDR2 SYGVKD. V was clipped by 0 bases and J by 3 bases; unmatched bases: 4.